The 7 T cell receptor beta chains presented below share a single source sample, sequenced in a study of molecular identifiers for immune sequencing clone quantification. One entry per CDR3 protein, called by TCRdb with MiXCR from the PCR reads. The sample comprises fewer than 350,000 distinct CDR3 sequences, roughly 23% of which are singletons, and approximately 0.74% rests with the top ten. Sequencing input: naive CD8+ T cells from blood, with Jurkat cell RNA spiked in. The subset is: FACS-sorted CD8+CD4-CCR7+CD45RA+ naive T cells. These receptors were taken from a human donor in good health. Some libraries in this study had Jurkat cell RNA spiked in.

Worth noting for this clonotype: A clone one base away is much larger, so this may be a read error. The rearrangement joins TRBV7-9 to TRBJ2-2; no firm D call. The CDR3 is made up of 12 amino acids. V lost 5 bases and J 6 bases, leaving 7 bases between the germline ends. Per the germline V gene, CDR1 is SEHNR and CDR2 is FQNEAQ (reference sequence). CDR3 coding DNA: TGTGCCAGCAGCCTTTTTTCCGGGGAGCTGTTTTTT. It is translated as CASSLFSGELFF.

J is TRBJ2-2 and V is TRBV29-1; D is undetermined. Germline V CDR1 and CDR2: SQVTM, ANQGSEA. This CDR3 is 13 amino acids long. Trimming took off 2 bases at V and 1 base at J, with 5 bases between the two ends. CDR3 DNA: TGCAGCGTTGAATACAGGAACACCGGGGAGCTGTTTTTT. The encoded protein is CSVEYRNTGELFF.

As regards this clonotype: A clone one base away is much larger, so this may be a read error. This chain uses TRBV28 with TRBJ1-5, with D uncertain. This CDR3 region has 14 residues. Germline CDR1 reads MDHEN; CDR2 reads SYDVKM. Trimming pared 1 base from V and 9 bases from J, leaving 13 bases between. The CDR3 reads CASSLSGIYPPQHF. Written as DNA, the CDR3 is TGTGCCAGCAGTTTATCGGGGATTTATCCGCCCCAGCATTTT.

This clonotype was found many times. The chain couples TRBV7-9 to TRBJ2-7, with a weak D call TRBD2 (5 bases). Germline V gene data show CDR1 as SEHNR and CDR2 as FQNEAQ (reference sequence). The CDR3 has 15 residues. Trimming removed 3 bases from V and 5 bases from J, with 17 bases in between. The CDR3 DNA sequence: TGTGCCAGCAGCTTCACCGCGGGCCCGCTCGACGAGCAGTACTTC. It translates to CASSFTAGPLDEQYF. The full variable domain, in which reference TRBV7-9 and TRBJ2-7 provide the parts outside the CDR3, is DTGVSQNPRHKITKRGQNVTFRCDPISEHNRLYWYRQTLGQGPEFLTYFQNEAQLEKSRLLSDRFSAERPKGSFSTLEIQRTEQGDSAMYLCASSFTAGPLDEQYFGPGTRLTVT.

This clonotype occurred a few times. This rearrangement joins TRBV11-2 to TRBJ1-4, with 9 bases matching TRBD1. This CDR3 spans 17 amino acids. Per the germline V gene, CDR1 is SGHAT and CDR2 is FQNNGV. J gave up 6 bases and V 5 bases, and 13 bases lay outside the gene matches. CDR3 nucleotides: TGTGCCAGCAGCCAGACTGAGCCGGGACAGGGTCATGAAAAACTGTTTTTT. As protein: CASSQTEPGQGHEKLFF.

The DNA for the CDR3 is TGTGCCAGCTCACCGCCGGGGGATGAAGCTTTCTTT. It specifies CASSPPGDEAFF. The V call is TRBV18, the J call TRBJ1-1; tentative D call: TRBD1 (5 bases). CDR1 is KGHSH and CDR2 is LQKENI in the germline V gene. The CDR3 spans 12 residues. Trimming pared 3 bases from V and 7 bases from J, leaving 9 bases between. The whole variable domain, remainder taken from reference TRBV18 and TRBJ1-1, is NAGVMQNPRHLVRRRGQEARLRCSPMKGHSHVYWYRQLPEEGLKFMVYLQKENIIDESGMPKERFSAEFPKEGPSILRIQQVVRGDSAAYFCASSPPGDEAFFGQGTRLTVV.

As regards this clonotype: A read error may account for a junction end that differs from germline. The chain uses TRBV19 and TRBJ2-7, with 8 bases aligning to TRBD1. The CDR3 sequence is 15 residues long. CDR1 is LNHDA and CDR2 is SQIVND in the germline V gene (reference sequence). The CDR3 sequence: CVSSLGQGWIYEQYF. The DNA of the CDR3 is TGTGTCAGTAGCCTTGGACAGGGTTGGATCTACGAGCAGTACTTC.